Below are 19 T cell receptor beta chains sequenced from a single sample in a study of T-cell reconstitution after alpha-beta-depleted transplantation in children. This sample's TCRbeta library carried unique molecular identifier barcodes. TCRdb used MiXCR to reprocess the PCR reads, holding one entry per CDR3 protein. The sample has some 200,000 distinct CDR3 sequences, under 9.5% seen once. This specimen was PBMCs from the stem cell graft donor, taken from the stem cell graft. All receptors derive from a human donor who donated a stem cell graft to a child with acute lymphoblastic leukemia.

This clonotype occurred many times. V gene TRBV12-3 or TRBV12-4 combines with J gene TRBJ2-3; 8 nucleotides match TRBD1. After removal of 0 bases from V and 14 bases from J, the junction contained 7 bases not matched to a gene. The CDR3 totals 13 residues. CDR3 protein: CASSLARDRTAYF. The CDR3 DNA reads TGTGCCAGCAGTTTAGCTCGGGACAGGACCGCGTATTTT.

The sample holds many counts of this clonotype. The chain uses TRBV6-1 and TRBJ1-5; D is unresolved. The ends were cut back, 4 bases at V and 0 bases at J, with 13 bases in the middle. Germline CDR1 and CDR2: MNHNS and SASEGT. This CDR3 region has 16 residues. CDR3 protein: CASSARTEYSNQPQHF. The CDR3 DNA reads as TGTGCCAGCAGTGCGAGAACAGAATATAGCAATCAGCCCCAGCATTTT.

The rearrangement links TRBV7-2 to TRBJ2-5; D may be TRBD1 or TRBD2 (6 bases each). Germline-derived CDR1 and CDR2 are SGHTA and FQGNSA. The CDR3 has 16 residues. V lost 4 bases, J lost 1 base, and 16 bases lay in between. CDR3 nucleotide sequence: TGTGCCAGCAGCTCCTCCGTAACGGGGGCCCAAGAGACCCAGTACTTC. Protein product: CASSSSVTGAQETQYF.

The chain has TRBV20-1 and TRBJ1-1, with D maybe TRBD1 (5 bases). V lost 5 bases and J lost 5, with 9 bases in between. Germline V gives CDR1 DFQATT, CDR2 SNEGSKA (reference sequence). There are 11 residues in the CDR3. CDR3 sequence: CSALKGTEAFF. The CDR3 DNA reads TGCAGTGCTCTTAAGGGGACTGAAGCTTTCTTT.

This clonotype was observed a few times. The chain has TRBV7-6 and TRBJ2-1; possibly TRBD1 for D (6 bases). V was pared by 5 bases and J by 13 bases, with 15 bases between. This CDR3 is built from 12 residues. Germline CDR1 reads SGHVS; CDR2 reads FNYEAQ. The DNA of the CDR3 is TGTGCCAGCAGCGCAGACAGGTCGGAACAGTTCTTC. This encodes CASSADRSEQFF. Based on the CDR3 plus reference TRBV7-6 and TRBJ2-1, the full variable domain is GAGVSQSPRYKVTKRGQDVALRCDPISGHVSLYWYRQALGQGPEFLTYFNYEAQQDKSGLPNDRFSAERPEGSISTLTIQRTEQRDSAMYRCASSADRSEQFFGPGTRLTVL.

This clonotype was seen many times. This chain connects TRBV7-6 to TRBJ2-3; 10 bases match TRBD2. Per the germline V gene, CDR1 is SGHVS and CDR2 is FNYEAQ. There are 14 residues in the CDR3. V trimming: 5 bases; J trimming: 8 bases; junction bases outside the gene matches: 7. CDR3 bases: TGTGCCAGCAGCCCAAGCGGGGGGGCGGGTACGCAGTATTTT. This encodes CASSPSGGAGTQYF.

This clonotype occurred a few times. The rearrangement joins TRBV10-3 to TRBJ2-5; no clear D gene. CDR1 and CDR2 (germline): ENHRY, SYGVKD. The CDR3 totals 13 residues. Trimming removed 7 bases at V and 4 bases at J, with 13 bases between. The CDR3 nucleotides read TGTGCCATCAAGGAAGACATTCGAGAGACCCAGTACTTC. Protein sequence: CAIKEDIRETQYF.

In this sample, this clonotype turned up many times. This chain uses TRBV7-2 with TRBJ2-2; 9 nucleotides agree with TRBD1. This CDR3 contains 17 residues. The germline gives CDR1 SGHTA, CDR2 FQGNSA. With 8 bases clipped from V and 4 bases from J, the junction kept 14 bases outside the gene matches. The CDR3 DNA follows: TGTGCCAGCGAAGAAACAGGGGGCCTTCTAGGCACCGGGGAGCTGTTTTTT. It encodes CASEETGGLLGTGELFF.

Concerning this clonotype: It is likely a read error, because the conserved phenylalanine at the end of the CDR3 is missing. The chain links TRBV5-4 to TRBJ2-7; the D gene is possibly TRBD2 (6 bases). This CDR3 is 15 amino acids long. Trimming took off 0 bases at V and 1 base at J, with 11 bases between the two ends. The V gene's germline CDR1 is SGHNT and CDR2 YYREEE (reference sequence). This CDR3 reads CASSLAGGVSYEQYI. The CDR3 bases are TGTGCCAGCAGCTTGGCTGGCGGGGTGTCCTACGAGCAGTACATC.

A remark on this clonotype: A much larger clonotype is one base distant, so this may be a read error. The V gene is TRBV7-6, the J gene TRBJ2-5; 7 nucleotides line up with TRBD2. The CDR3 sequence is 14 residues long. The germline gives CDR1 SGHVS, CDR2 FNYEAQ. CDR3 DNA sequence: TGTGCCAGCAGCTTAGGAGCGGGGCAAGAGACCCGGTACTTC. It yields the protein CASSLGAGQETRYF.

This clonotype was observed a handful of times. The V gene is TRBV6-5, the J gene TRBJ1-2; D gene unclear. The CDR3 length is 12 residues. V shed 4 bases and J shed 1 base, with 4 bases lying between them. Germline V gene lookup returns CDR1 MNHEY and CDR2 SVGAGI. The CDR3 nucleotides read TGTGCCAGCAGTTCAGTTAACTATGGCTACACCTTC. Residues: CASSSVNYGYTF.

This clonotype appeared a few times. The chain carries TRBV6-6 and TRBJ1-2, with TRBD1 matching 9 bases. The CDR3 runs 13 residues. Germline values: CDR1 MNHNY, CDR2 SVGAGI (reference sequence). Losses at the gene ends were 5 bases for V and 6 bases for J; bases not matched to a gene: 4. The CDR3 region is CASSRTGVDGYTF. The CDR3 coding sequence is TGTGCCAGCAGTCGGACAGGGGTAGATGGCTACACCTTC.

For this clonotype: This may be a read error: a much more frequent sequence differs by one nucleotide. DNA of the CDR3: TGTGCCAGCTCCCGGGACAGGGCGGGTGAAGCTTTCTTT. As protein: CASSRDRAGEAFF. The rearrangement uses TRBV3-1 and TRBJ1-1, with TRBD1 matching 9 bases. The germline CDR1 and CDR2 sequences are LGHDT and YNNKEL (reference sequence). V was clipped by 8 bases and J by 7 bases; unmatched bases: 8. The CDR3 sequence is 13 residues long. Complete variable domain (other parts from reference TRBV3-1 and TRBJ1-1): DTAVSQTPKYLVTQMGNDKSIKCEQNLGHDTMYWYKQDSKKFLKIMFSYNNKELIINETVPNRFSPKSPDKAHLNLHINSLELGDSAVYFCASSRDRAGEAFFGQGTRLTVV.

This clonotype was detected ten times or more. This chain joins TRBV20-1 and TRBJ2-3, with unresolved D. CDR3 length: 12 amino acids. In germline, CDR1 is DFQATT, CDR2 SNEGSKA (reference sequence). Trimming removed 6 bases at V and 6 bases at J, with 13 bases between. The CDR3 reads CSAPDDIDTQYF. Here the CDR3 DNA reads TGCAGTGCCCCCGATGACATCGATACGCAGTATTTT.

This chain connects TRBV24-1 to TRBJ1-6; D not resolved. The CDR3 is made up of 13 amino acids. The ends were cut back, 6 bases at V and 7 bases at J, with 9 bases in the middle. Germline V gene sequence: CDR1 KGHDR, CDR2 SFDVKD. The CDR3 bases are TGTGCCACCAGTCGGGAACAGAATTCACCCCTCCACTTT. Its protein is CATSREQNSPLHF.

This clonotype appeared a few times. The chain carries TRBV24-1 and TRBJ2-7; the match to TRBD1 covers 10 bases. The CDR3 length is 15 residues. The V gene's germline CDR1 is KGHDR and CDR2 SFDVKD. Trimming took 3 bases from V and 2 from J; bases not matched to a gene: 3. CDR3 residues: CATSDPGTGAYEQYF. As DNA, the CDR3 is TGTGCCACCAGTGATCCCGGGACAGGGGCCTACGAGCAGTACTTC.

About this clonotype: It may be a read error: a sequence one base away is much more abundant. The CDR3 coding sequence is TGCAGTGCTAGACCCGAGGAAGCAGATACGCAGTATTTT. This encodes CSARPEEADTQYF. V and J are TRBV20-1 and TRBJ2-3; D remains unclear. The V gene lost 2 bases and the J gene lost 4 bases, with 10 bases spanning the gap. This CDR3 is 13 amino acids long. CDR1 is DFQATT, CDR2 SNEGSKA, per germline (reference sequence).

This clonotype has at least ten counts. V and J are TRBV30 and TRBJ1-5; tentatively, D is TRBD1 (5 bases). Trimming pared 1 base from V and 4 bases from J, leaving 14 bases between. Per the germline V gene, CDR1 is GTSNPN and CDR2 is SVGIG (reference sequence). The CDR3 runs 15 residues. CDR3 coding DNA: TGTGCCTGGAGTGGAGACAGAGCGTCAAATCAGCCCCAGCATTTT. It codes for CAWSGDRASNQPQHF.

The V call is TRBV20-1, the J call TRBJ2-7; tentative D call: TRBD1 (6 bases). The CDR3 spans 13 residues. V was shortened by 3 bases and J by 4 bases, with 13 bases between the two germline ends. In germline, CDR1 is DFQATT, CDR2 SNEGSKA (reference sequence). CDR3 protein: CSASQSGAYEQYF. Written as DNA, the CDR3 is TGCAGTGCTAGTCAGTCAGGGGCGTACGAGCAGTACTTC.